The 6 T cell receptor beta chains in this list originate from one sample, sequenced in a study of T cells in Graves' hyperthyroidism and ophthalmopathy (dated by TCRdb to the late 2010s). The library was made by multiplex PCR. Data came from an Illumina HiSeq 2000. The TCR beta CDR3 regions were amplified from RNA transcripts. For the first round of RT-PCR on the TCR CDR3, the HTBI primer set was used together with the Qiagen OneStep RT-PCR kit. The public reads were reprocessed in TCRdb via fastp at Q25 and MiXCR, keeping in-frame beta chains. Rows matching on CDR3 protein sequence are summarized as one entry with the most common DNA and genes. The sample data list about 510,000 distinct CDR3 sequences, and around 50% of these were observed just once. The ten largest account for about two fifths of the sample. The sample comprised peripheral blood or thyroid tissue (not recorded which). Receptors were obtained from an adult woman with Graves' disease, either hyperthyroidism or ophthalmopathy (not recorded which).

The table lists this clonotype with many counts. The genes are TRBV29-1 and TRBJ1-2, with a weak D call TRBD1 (5 bases). The germline CDR1 and CDR2 sequences are SQVTM and ANQGSEA. The CDR3 sequence is 13 residues long. Trimming shortened V by 7 bases and J by 7 bases, and 19 bases separated the two germline ends. CDR3 sequence: CSAGSPGTSGYTF. The CDR3 DNA is TGCAGCGCCGGATCGCCGGGGACGAGTGGCTACACCTTC.

The chain uses TRBV2 and TRBJ1-1; the D gene is possibly TRBD1 (5 bases). The CDR3 is 12 amino acids. V lost 6 bases and J lost 10, with 15 bases in between. Germline V gives CDR1 SNHLY, CDR2 FYNNEI. CDR3 bases: TGTGCCAGCAGGCGAGACGTGGGGGGAGCTTTCTTT. Translating it yields CASRRDVGGAFF. Combining the CDR3 with reference TRBV2 and TRBJ1-1 gives the whole variable domain EPEVTQTPSHQVTQMGQEVILRCVPISNHLYFYWYRQILGQKVEFLVSFYNNEISEKSEIFDDQFSVERPDGSNFTLKIRSTKLEDSAMYFCASRRDVGGAFFGQGTRLTVV.

This clonotype was seen repeatedly, ten times or more. The chain links TRBV14 to TRBJ1-2, with D possibly TRBD1 on 6 matching bases. The CDR3 spans 13 residues. Germline lookup yields CDR1 SGHDN and CDR2 FVKESK. The germline V and J ends were trimmed by 2 bases and 3 bases, with 7 bases remaining between them. The CDR3 DNA reads as TGTGCCAGCAGCCAATACAGGGACTATGGCTACACCTTC. The encoded protein is CASSQYRDYGYTF.

Turning to this clonotype: A read error is possible here, since a much larger clone lies one base away. This sequence joins TRBV10-3 and TRBJ2-3; the match to TRBD2 covers 10 bases. The CDR3 is 15 residues long. The germline gives CDR1 ENHRY, CDR2 SYGVKD. The CDR3 is CAISEGLAATDTRYF. The CDR3 region has the DNA TGTGCCATCAGTGAGGGACTAGCGGCCACAGATACGCGGTATTTT.

To note about this clonotype: The junction departs from the called germline gene at one end, perhaps through a read error. This sequence joins TRBV20-1 and TRBJ2-6; D might be TRBD2 (6 bases). The CDR3 covers 13 residues. Germline V gives CDR1 DFQATT, CDR2 SNEGSKA (reference sequence). DNA of the CDR3: TGCAGTGCTAGGCGGGACGGGATGAACACTGAAGCTTTC. It translates to CSARRDGMNTEAF.

Only a few counts were recorded for this clonotype. The chain combines TRBV25-1 with TRBJ1-3, with D unresolved. CDR3 length equals 15 residues. CDR1 and CDR2 from the germline V gene are MGHDK and SYGVNS. The germline V and J ends were trimmed by 3 bases and 0 bases, with 9 bases remaining between them. In DNA form, the CDR3 reads TGTGCCAGCAGTGATGTAACGTACTCTGGAAACACCATATATTTT. Protein sequence: CASSDVTYSGNTIYF.